Below, 24 T cell receptor beta chains from the same sample are listed, as sequenced in a study of blood T cell repertoires in COVID-19. Profiling relied on immunoSEQ multiplex PCR, and the TCRdb table lists in-frame clones only, not all of them. The sample lists roughly 60,000 clones; 75% to 95% were seen once. Sequenced sample: peripheral blood. The receptor source for this set is a woman aged 80 or over with active COVID-19.

The rearrangement joins TRBV28 to TRBJ1-1; 9 bases align to TRBD1. The CDR3 sequence is 15 residues long. CDR1 and CDR2 (germline): MDHEN, SYDVKM. V shed 5 bases, J shed 11 bases, and the junction held 15 bases outside the gene matches. The DNA of the CDR3 is TGTGCCAGCAGTCTTTTGACGGGACAGGGAAAGAAGGCTTTCTTT. Translating it yields CASSLLTGQGKKAFF.

V is TRBV7-9 and J is TRBJ2-1, with TRBD2 matching over 12 bases. Per the germline V gene, CDR1 is SEHNR and CDR2 is FQNEAQ (reference sequence). The CDR3 is 14 amino acids. V lost 6 bases to trimming and J lost 14 bases; unmatched junction nucleotides: 11. As DNA, the CDR3 is TGTGCCAGCAGTGCCTCCCTAGCGGGAGGGCCGAAGTTCTTC. Translation gives CASSASLAGGPKFF.

V is TRBV13 and J is TRBJ1-1, with 7 bases that match TRBD1. The germline gives CDR1 PRHDT, CDR2 FYEKMQ (reference sequence). V dropped 4 bases and J dropped 0; count of bases not matched to a gene: 5. CDR3 length equals 15 residues. Here the CDR3 reads CASSSQGGLNTEAFF. The CDR3 DNA sequence: TGTGCCAGCAGCTCCCAGGGGGGATTGAACACTGAAGCTTTCTTT.

This clone was recorded once. This chain links TRBV10-1 with TRBJ2-7; TRBD2 is a possible D gene (5 bases). V was shortened by 3 bases and J by 0 bases, with 12 bases between the two germline ends. The CDR3 contains 15 residues. Germline CDR1 reads WNHNN; CDR2 reads SYGVQD (reference sequence). CDR3 residues: CASSDRRRSSYEQYF. The CDR3 DNA reads TGCGCCAGCAGTGACCGTCGGAGGAGCTCCTACGAGCAGTACTTC.

The gene calls are TRBV5-6 and TRBJ2-7; possible D gene TRBD2, 6 bases. The CDR3 is made up of 14 amino acids. Germline CDR1 SGHDT, CDR2 YYEEEE. Trimming stripped 4 bases from V and 0 bases from J, with 11 bases between. CDR3 bases: TGTGCCAGCAGCCAGGCGGGGAACTCCTACGAGCAGTACGTC. Protein product: CASSQAGNSYEQYV.

The V and J genes are TRBV7-8 and TRBJ2-7; TRBD1 matches 7 bases. After removal of 5 bases from V and 5 bases from J, the junction contained 6 bases not matched to a gene. The V gene's germline CDR1 is SGHVS and CDR2 FQNEAQ. The CDR3 runs 13 residues. CDR3 loop: CASSPDRAHEQYV. DNA of the CDR3: TGTGCCAGCAGCCCAGACAGGGCGCACGAGCAGTACGTC.

This chain connects TRBV14 to TRBJ2-5; D gene ambiguous. The V gene lost 4 bases and the J gene lost 9 bases, with 21 bases spanning the gap. This CDR3 contains 15 residues. Germline V lookup: CDR1 SGHDN, CDR2 FVKESK. CDR3 bases: TGTGCCAGCAGCCCCGGCGGATCCAAGAGTGTGGCCCAGTACTTC. It codes for CASSPGGSKSVAQYF.

There are a few counts of this clone. The chain combines TRBV7-8 with TRBJ2-7, with 7 bases lining up with TRBD1. V lost 4 bases and J lost 7; bases outside the gene matches: 13. CDR1 and CDR2 from the germline V gene are SGHVS and FQNEAQ. The length of the CDR3 is 15 residues. The CDR3 sequence is CASSSPYRGVEEQYV. For the CDR3, the DNA is TGTGCCAGCAGCTCTCCCTACAGGGGTGTAGAGGAGCAGTACGTC.

This chain links TRBV15 with TRBJ1-6; perhaps TRBD1 as D (5 bases). Germline CDR1 is LNHNV and CDR2 is YYDKDF (reference sequence). The CDR3 extends over 14 amino acids. Trimming stripped 1 base from V and 6 bases from J, with 7 bases between. The CDR3 DNA is TGTGCCACCAGCAGAGCCGGGGGTAATTCACCCCTCCACTTT. The encoded protein is CATSRAGGNSPLHF. The full variable domain, in which reference TRBV15 and TRBJ1-6 provide the parts outside the CDR3, is DAMVIQNPRYQVTQFGKPVTLSCSQTLNHNVMYWYQQKSSQAPKLLFHYYDKDFNNEADTPDNFQSRRPNTSFCFLDIRSPGLGDTAMYLCATSRAGGNSPLHFGNGTRLTVT.

The rearrangement links TRBV7-2 to TRBJ1-6; TRBD1 matches 7 bases. The V and J ends lost 5 bases and 0 bases, in that order; junction bases with no gene match: 7. The CDR3 is made up of 17 amino acids. CDR1 is SGHTA, CDR2 FQGNSA, per germline. The CDR3 DNA is TGTGCCAGCAGCGGGGCCTACAGGGGCTCCTATAATTCACCCCTCCACTTT. This gives the protein CASSGAYRGSYNSPLHF.

The chain joins TRBV5-5 to TRBJ1-3, with 7 bases fitting TRBD1. This CDR3 comprises 15 residues. CDR1 is SGHKS, CDR2 YYEKEE, per germline (reference sequence). J was trimmed by 0 bases and V by 3 bases; bases with no gene match: 3. The CDR3 is CASSWTGNSGNTIYF. In DNA form, the CDR3 reads TGTGCCAGCAGCTGGACAGGAAACTCTGGAAACACCATATATTTT. The variable domain in full, completed from reference TRBV5-5 and TRBJ1-3, reads DAGVTQSPTHLIKTRGQQVTLRCSPISGHKSVSWYQQVLGQGPQFIFQYYEKEERGRGNFPDRFSARQFPNYSSELNVNALLLGDSALYLCASSWTGNSGNTIYFGEGSWLTVV.

This clone occurred once. J is TRBJ2-1 and V is TRBV6-2 or TRBV6-3; possibly TRBD2 for D (5 bases). V gave up 5 bases and J gave up 7 bases, with 12 bases separating them. Germline CDR1 and CDR2: MNHEY and SVGEGT. CDR3 length: 13 amino acids. The CDR3 nucleotides are TGTGCCAGCAGTGCCCAACTAGTTAATGAGCAGTTCTTC. Residues: CASSAQLVNEQFF.

The rearrangement links TRBV19 to TRBJ1-3; the D is unclear. Germline V CDR1 and CDR2: LNHDA, SQIVND (reference sequence). V was trimmed by 7 bases and J by 0 bases, leaving 10 bases between them. This CDR3 comprises 14 residues. The CDR3 loop is CASMVRDSGNTIYF. CDR3 coding DNA: TGTGCCAGTATGGTGCGCGACTCTGGAAACACCATATATTTT.

The chain combines TRBV24-1 with TRBJ2-7, with TRBD2 as a possible D gene (5 bases). The germline gives CDR1 KGHDR, CDR2 SFDVKD. There are 11 residues in the CDR3. Trimming pared 8 bases from V and 2 bases from J, leaving 6 bases between. The CDR3 loop reads CATIGAYEQYV. The CDR3 nucleotides are TGTGCCACCATCGGGGCCTACGAGCAGTACGTC.

This clone was recorded only once. This sequence joins TRBV6-5 and TRBJ2-7; 7 positions match TRBD1. The CDR3 extends over 14 amino acids. The germline V gene encodes CDR1 MNHEY and CDR2 SVGAGI. V lost 0 bases, J lost 4 bases, and 3 bases stayed unmatched. CDR3 in DNA: TGTGCCAGCAGTTACTCGTACAGGGGATACGAGCAGTACTTC. This translates into CASSYSYRGYEQYF.

The CDR3 sequence is CASSTIRTIAAETQYF. CDR3 in DNA: TGTGCCAGTAGTACCATACGGACCATAGCGGCAGAGACCCAGTACTTC. The chain is built from TRBV19 and TRBJ2-5, with a tentative D call TRBD2 (6 bases). CDR3 length: 16 residues. Germline V gene lookup returns CDR1 LNHDA and CDR2 SQIVND (reference sequence). V was shortened by 4 bases and J by 4 bases, with 19 bases between the two germline ends.

The rearrangement joins TRBV5-1 to TRBJ2-7; D gene uncertain. Germline CDR1 reads SGHRS; CDR2 reads YFSETQ. V was shortened by 5 bases and J by 6 bases, with 15 bases between the two germline ends. This CDR3 region has 13 residues. CDR3 coding DNA: TGCGCCAGCAGTACGCCCGCATCTAGCGAGCAGTACTTC. It translates to CASSTPASSEQYF.

The V and J genes are TRBV6-1 and TRBJ2-5; 7 nucleotides line up with TRBD2. CDR3 size: 16 residues. CDR1 is MNHNS and CDR2 is SASEGT in the germline V gene. V was pared by 3 bases and J by 2 bases, with 9 bases of the junction left unmatched. The CDR3 is CASSEGGSQGQETQYF. The CDR3 DNA reads TGTGCCAGCAGTGAGGGAGGGTCTCAGGGTCAAGAGACCCAGTACTTC.

The J gene is TRBJ1-2, the V gene TRBV28; the match to TRBD1 covers 7 bases. Germline V gene data show CDR1 as MDHEN and CDR2 as SYDVKM. Trimming at V came to 1 base and at J to 3 bases, leaving 8 bases not matched to a gene. The CDR3 is made up of 16 amino acids. The CDR3: CASSLLGQTPHYGYTF. The CDR3, as DNA: TGTGCCAGCAGTTTATTGGGACAGACCCCGCACTATGGCTACACCTTC.

The chain links TRBV6-5 to TRBJ2-7; 7 bases match TRBD2. This CDR3 is 14 amino acids long. The germline V gene has CDR1 MNHEY and CDR2 SVGAGI. The junction had 6 bases not matched to a gene; V was cut back by 6 bases and J by 1 base. CDR3 nucleotides: TGTGCCAGCAGGGCGGGGGACCTATCCTACGAGCAGTACGTC. Encoded protein: CASRAGDLSYEQYV.

The rearrangement links TRBV7-9 to TRBJ2-7; weak D call: TRBD2 (5 bases). The V gene lost 9 bases and the J gene lost 2 bases, with 23 bases spanning the gap. CDR1 and CDR2 (germline): SEHNR, FQNEAQ (reference sequence). The CDR3 is 16 residues long. CDR3 coding DNA: TGTGCCAGTGATCCGGGGATTGAGGGCCTCCCCTACGAGCAGTACTTC. Protein: CASDPGIEGLPYEQYF.

This chain links TRBV28 with TRBJ1-2; TRBD1 agrees at 7 bases. The CDR3 is 13 residues long. CDR1 is MDHEN, CDR2 SYDVKM, per germline. V was clipped by 4 bases and J by 8 bases; unmatched bases: 7. The CDR3 protein is CASSSRGTVGYTF. In DNA form, the CDR3 reads TGTGCCAGCAGTTCCAGGGGGACGGTAGGCTACACCTTC.

Remarks on this clone: Sequence at one end of the junction differs from germline and may be a read error. The J gene is TRBJ1-1, the V gene TRBV12-3 or TRBV12-4, with 7 bases lining up with TRBD1. The CDR3 runs 13 residues. The CDR3: CASSLAGTDKAFF. The CDR3 DNA is TGTGCCAGCAGTCTAGCTGGGACAGACAAAGCTTTCTTT.

This clone was recorded once. The chain couples TRBV7-9 to TRBJ1-1; 9 bases agree with TRBD1. The ends lost 4 bases at V and 1 base at J; junction bases unmatched: 4. The CDR3 is 15 residues long. The germline gives CDR1 SEHNR, CDR2 FQNEAQ (reference sequence). In nucleotides, the CDR3 is TGTGCCAGCAGCTCAACAGGGGGCGCGAACACTGAAGCTTTCTTT. Its translation is CASSSTGGANTEAFF.